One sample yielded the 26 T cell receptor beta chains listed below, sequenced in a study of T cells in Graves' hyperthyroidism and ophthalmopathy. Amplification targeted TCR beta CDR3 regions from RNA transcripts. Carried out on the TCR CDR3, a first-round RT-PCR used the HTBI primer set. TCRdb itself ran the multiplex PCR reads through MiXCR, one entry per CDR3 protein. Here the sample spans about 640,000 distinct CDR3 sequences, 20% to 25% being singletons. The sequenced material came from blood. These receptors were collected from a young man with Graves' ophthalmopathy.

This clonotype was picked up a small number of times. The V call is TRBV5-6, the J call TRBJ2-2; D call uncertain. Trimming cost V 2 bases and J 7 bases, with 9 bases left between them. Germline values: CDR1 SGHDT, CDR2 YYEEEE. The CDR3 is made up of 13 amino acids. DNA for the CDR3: TGTGCCAGCAGCTTCGGGTATAGCGGGGAGCTGTTTTTT. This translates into CASSFGYSGELFF. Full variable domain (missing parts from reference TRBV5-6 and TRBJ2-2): DAGVTQSPTHLIKTRGQQVTLRCSPKSGHDTVSWYQQALGQGPQFIFQYYEEEERQRGNFPDRFSGHQFPNYSSELNVNALLLGDSALYLCASSFGYSGELFFGEGSRLTVL.

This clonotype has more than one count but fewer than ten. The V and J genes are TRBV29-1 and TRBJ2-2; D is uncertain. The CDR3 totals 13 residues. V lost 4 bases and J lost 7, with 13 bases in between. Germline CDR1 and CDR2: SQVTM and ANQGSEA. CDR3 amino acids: CSVVGTLGGELFF. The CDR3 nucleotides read TGCAGCGTTGTTGGTACTCTAGGCGGGGAGCTGTTTTTT.

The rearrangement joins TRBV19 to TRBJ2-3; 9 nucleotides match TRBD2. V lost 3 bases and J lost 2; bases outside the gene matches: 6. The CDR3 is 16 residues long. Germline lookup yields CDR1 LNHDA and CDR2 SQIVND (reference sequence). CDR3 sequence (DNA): TGTGCCAGTAGTATTGGGCTAGCGGGAAACACAGATACGCAGTATTTT. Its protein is CASSIGLAGNTDTQYF.

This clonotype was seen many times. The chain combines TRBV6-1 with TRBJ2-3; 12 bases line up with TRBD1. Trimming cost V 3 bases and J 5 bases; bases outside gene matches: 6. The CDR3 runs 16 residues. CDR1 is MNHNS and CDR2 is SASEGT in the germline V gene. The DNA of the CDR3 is TGTGCCAGCAGTGATCGAGGGACAGGGGGCATAGATACGCAGTATTTT. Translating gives CASSDRGTGGIDTQYF.

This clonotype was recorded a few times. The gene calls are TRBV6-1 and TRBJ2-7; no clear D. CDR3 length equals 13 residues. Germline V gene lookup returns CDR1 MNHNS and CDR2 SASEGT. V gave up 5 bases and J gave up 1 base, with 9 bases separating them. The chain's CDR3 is CASSSQYSYEQYF. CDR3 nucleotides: TGTGCCAGCAGTTCACAGTATTCCTACGAGCAGTACTTC.

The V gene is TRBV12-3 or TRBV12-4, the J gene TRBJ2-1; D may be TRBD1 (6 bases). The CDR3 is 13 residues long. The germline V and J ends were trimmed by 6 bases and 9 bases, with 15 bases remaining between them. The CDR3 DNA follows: TGTGCCAGCAGGAGGACAGTACCCGGTGAGCAGTTCTTC. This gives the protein CASRRTVPGEQFF.

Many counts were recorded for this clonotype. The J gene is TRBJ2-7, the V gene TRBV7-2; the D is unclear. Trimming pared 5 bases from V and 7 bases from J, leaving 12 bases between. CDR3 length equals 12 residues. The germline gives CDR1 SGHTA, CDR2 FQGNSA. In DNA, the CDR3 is TGTGCCAGCAGCGTCTCCATGGGGGAGCAGTACTTC. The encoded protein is CASSVSMGEQYF.

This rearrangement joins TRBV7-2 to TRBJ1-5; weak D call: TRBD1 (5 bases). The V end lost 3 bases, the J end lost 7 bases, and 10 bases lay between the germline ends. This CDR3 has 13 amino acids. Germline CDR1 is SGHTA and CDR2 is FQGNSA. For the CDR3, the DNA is TGTGCCAGCAGCTTGGGGGGAGAGCAGCCCCAGCATTTT. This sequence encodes CASSLGGEQPQHF.

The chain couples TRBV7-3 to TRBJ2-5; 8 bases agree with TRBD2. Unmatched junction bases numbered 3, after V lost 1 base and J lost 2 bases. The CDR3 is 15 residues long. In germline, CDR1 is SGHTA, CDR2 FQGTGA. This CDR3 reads CASSLIGTSQETQYF. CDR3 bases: TGTGCCAGCAGCTTAATAGGGACTAGTCAAGAGACCCAGTACTTC.

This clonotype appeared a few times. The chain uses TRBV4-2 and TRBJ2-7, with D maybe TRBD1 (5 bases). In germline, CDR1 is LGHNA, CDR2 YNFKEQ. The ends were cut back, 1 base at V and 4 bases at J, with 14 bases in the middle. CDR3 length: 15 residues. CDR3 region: CASSQGYGAAYEQYF. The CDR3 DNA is TGTGCCAGCAGCCAAGGGTATGGGGCCGCATACGAGCAGTACTTC.

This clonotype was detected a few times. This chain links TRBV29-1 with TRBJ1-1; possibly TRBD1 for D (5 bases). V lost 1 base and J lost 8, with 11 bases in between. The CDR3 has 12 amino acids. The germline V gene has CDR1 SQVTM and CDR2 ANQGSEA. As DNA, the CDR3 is TGCAGCGTTGAAGCAAGACAGTCCGAAGCTTTCTTT. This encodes CSVEARQSEAFF.

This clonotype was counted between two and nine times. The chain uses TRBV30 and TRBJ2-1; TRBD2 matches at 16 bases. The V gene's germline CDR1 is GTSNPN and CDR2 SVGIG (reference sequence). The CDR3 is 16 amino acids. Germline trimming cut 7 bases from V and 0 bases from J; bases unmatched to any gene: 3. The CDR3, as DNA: TGTGCCTCCGGGACTAGCGGGAGGGGCTCCTACAATGAGCAGTTCTTC. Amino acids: CASGTSGRGSYNEQFF. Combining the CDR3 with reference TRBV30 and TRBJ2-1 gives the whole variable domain SQTIHQWPATLVQPVGSPLSLECTVEGTSNPNLYWYRQAAGRGLQLLFYSVGIGQISSEVPQNLSASRPQDRQFILSSKKLLLSDSGFYLCASGTSGRGSYNEQFFGPGTRLTVL.

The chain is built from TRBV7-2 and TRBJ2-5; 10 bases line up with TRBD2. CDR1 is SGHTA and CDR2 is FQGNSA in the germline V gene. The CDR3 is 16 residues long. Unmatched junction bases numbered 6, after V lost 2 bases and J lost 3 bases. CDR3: CASSLILAGNEETQYF. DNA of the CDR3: TGTGCCAGCAGCTTAATACTAGCGGGAAACGAAGAGACCCAGTACTTC.

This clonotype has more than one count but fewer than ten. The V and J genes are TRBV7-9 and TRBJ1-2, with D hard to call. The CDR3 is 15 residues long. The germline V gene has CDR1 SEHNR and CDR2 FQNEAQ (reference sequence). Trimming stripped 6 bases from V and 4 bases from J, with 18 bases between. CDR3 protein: CASRKKSGRFYGYTF. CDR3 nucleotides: TGTGCCAGCAGGAAAAAGAGCGGGAGGTTCTATGGCTACACCTTC.

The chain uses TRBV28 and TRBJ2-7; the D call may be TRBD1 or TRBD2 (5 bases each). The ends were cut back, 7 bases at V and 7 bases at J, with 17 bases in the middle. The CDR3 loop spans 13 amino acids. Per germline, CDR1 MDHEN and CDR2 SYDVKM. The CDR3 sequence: CASTTGTLSEQYF. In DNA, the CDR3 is TGTGCCAGCACCACCGGGACCCTCTCAGAGCAGTACTTC. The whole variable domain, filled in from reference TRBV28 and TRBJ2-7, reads DVKVTQSSRYLVKRTGEKVFLECVQDMDHENMFWYRQDPGLGLRLIYFSYDVKMKEKGDIPEGYSVSREKKERFSLILESASTNQTSMYLCASTTGTLSEQYFGPGTRLTVT.

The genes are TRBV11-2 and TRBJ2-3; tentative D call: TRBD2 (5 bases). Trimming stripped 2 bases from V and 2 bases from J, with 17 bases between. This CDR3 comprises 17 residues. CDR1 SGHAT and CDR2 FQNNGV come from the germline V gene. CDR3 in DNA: TGTGCCAGCAGCTTATCAGGACTTACTTACTCCACAGATACGCAGTATTTT. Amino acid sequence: CASSLSGLTYSTDTQYF.

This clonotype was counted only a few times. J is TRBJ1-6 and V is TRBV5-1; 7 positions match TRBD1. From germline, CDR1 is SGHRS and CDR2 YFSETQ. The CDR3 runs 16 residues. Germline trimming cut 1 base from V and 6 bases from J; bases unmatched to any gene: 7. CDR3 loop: CASSLRGRQGNSPLHF. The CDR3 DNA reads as TGCGCCAGCAGCTTGCGGGGACGACAGGGTAATTCACCCCTCCACTTT.

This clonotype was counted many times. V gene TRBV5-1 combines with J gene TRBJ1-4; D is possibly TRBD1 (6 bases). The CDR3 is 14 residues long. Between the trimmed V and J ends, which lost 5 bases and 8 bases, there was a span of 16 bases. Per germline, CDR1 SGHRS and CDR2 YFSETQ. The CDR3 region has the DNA TGCGCCAGCAGTCTTGGGCAGGGGCAGGAAAAACTGTTTTTT. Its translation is CASSLGQGQEKLFF.

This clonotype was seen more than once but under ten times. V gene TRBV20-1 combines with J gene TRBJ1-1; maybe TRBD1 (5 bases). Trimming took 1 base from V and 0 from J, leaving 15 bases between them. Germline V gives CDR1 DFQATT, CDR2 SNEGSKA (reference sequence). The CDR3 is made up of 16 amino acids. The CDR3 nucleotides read TGCAGTGCTAGAGTAACAGGCAGCTTGATGAACACTGAAGCTTTCTTT. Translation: CSARVTGSLMNTEAFF.

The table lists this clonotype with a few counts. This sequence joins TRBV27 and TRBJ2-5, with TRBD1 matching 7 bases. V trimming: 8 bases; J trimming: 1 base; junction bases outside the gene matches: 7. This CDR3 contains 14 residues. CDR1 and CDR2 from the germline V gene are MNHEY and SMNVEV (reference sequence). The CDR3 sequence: CASWSWDSQETQYF. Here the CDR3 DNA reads TGTGCCAGCTGGTCCTGGGACAGCCAAGAGACCCAGTACTTC.

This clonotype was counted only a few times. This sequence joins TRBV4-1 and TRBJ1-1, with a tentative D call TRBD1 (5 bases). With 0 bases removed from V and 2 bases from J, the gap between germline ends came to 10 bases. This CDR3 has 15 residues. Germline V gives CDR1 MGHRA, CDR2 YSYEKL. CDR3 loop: CASSQDGRGNTEAFF. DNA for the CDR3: TGCGCCAGCAGCCAAGATGGGAGGGGCAACACTGAAGCTTTCTTT.

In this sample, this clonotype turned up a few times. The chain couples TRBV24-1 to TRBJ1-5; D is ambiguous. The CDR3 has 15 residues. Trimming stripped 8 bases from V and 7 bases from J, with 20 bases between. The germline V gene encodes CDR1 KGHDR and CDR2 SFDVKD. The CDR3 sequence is CATTQSRVGEQPQHF. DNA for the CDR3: TGTGCCACCACACAGAGTAGGGTCGGAGAACAGCCCCAGCATTTT.

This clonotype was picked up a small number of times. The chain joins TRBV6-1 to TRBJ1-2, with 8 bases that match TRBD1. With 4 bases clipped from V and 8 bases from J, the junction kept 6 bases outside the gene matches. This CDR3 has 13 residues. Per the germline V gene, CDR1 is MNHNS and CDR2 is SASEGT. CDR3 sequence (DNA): TGTGCCAGCAGTGGTGAGACAGGGGTAGGCTACACCTTC. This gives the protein CASSGETGVGYTF.

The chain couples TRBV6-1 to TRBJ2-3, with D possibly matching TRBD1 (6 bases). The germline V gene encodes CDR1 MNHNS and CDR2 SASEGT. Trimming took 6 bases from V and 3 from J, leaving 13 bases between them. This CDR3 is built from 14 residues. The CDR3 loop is CASSTQTGTDTQYF. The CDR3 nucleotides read TGTGCCAGCAGCACACAGACAGGAACAGATACGCAGTATTTT.

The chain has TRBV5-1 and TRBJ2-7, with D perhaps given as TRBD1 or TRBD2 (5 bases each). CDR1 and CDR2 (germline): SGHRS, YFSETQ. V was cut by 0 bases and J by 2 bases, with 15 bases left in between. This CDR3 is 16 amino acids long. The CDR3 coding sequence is TGCGCCAGCAGCTTGGCCACCGGGACCACCGCCTACGAGCAGTACTTC. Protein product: CASSLATGTTAYEQYF.

CDR3 in DNA: TGTGCCAGCAGCGCCGGGACGGTTACTAATGAAAAACTGTTTTTT. This codes for CASSAGTVTNEKLFF. The chain has TRBV5-5 and TRBJ1-4; D is possibly TRBD1 (5 bases). There are 15 residues in the CDR3. CDR1 and CDR2 from the germline V gene are SGHKS and YYEKEE (reference sequence). Trimming removed 4 bases from V and 2 bases from J, with 12 bases in between.